The clone carrying this TCR beta chain was counted between two and nine times. Data came from immunoSEQ multiplex PCR; TCRdb stores just in-frame clones and leaves some out. The table has about 260,000 clones, around 78% seen once. This CDR3 comprises 13 residues. Trimming stripped 8 bases from V and 5 bases from J, with 13 bases between. The data derive from a study of blood T cell repertoires in COVID-19. As for the study in general: Sites in the United States, Italy and Spain provided acute and convalescent COVID-19 samples.

The specimen was peripheral blood. The origin of this receptor is a man aged 55 to 70 who had recovered from COVID-19. V usage is TRBV12-3 or TRBV12-4 and J usage is TRBJ2-1; a weak D match, TRBD2 (6 bases). The CDR3 region is CASERSGNNEQFF. In DNA, the CDR3 is TGTGCCAGCGAGCGTAGCGGCAACAATGAGCAGTTCTTC.